These T cell receptor beta chains were read from a single sample in a study of shared clonotypes between healthy human individuals. Profiling relied on immunoSEQ multiplex PCR, and the TCRdb table lists in-frame clones only, not all of them. The sample has roughly 640,000 clones, around 67% seen once; the top ten hold around 1.6%. The specimen sequenced was memory CD4+ T cells sorted from blood. The receptors were sampled from a woman younger than 45 in good health. The CDR3 runs from the conserved cysteine through the conserved F or W. The D gene is left open where the match is weak. Where a row states a size, it is once, few, many or the class of an expanded clone; other rows omit it.

cdr3_length: 14
v_call: TRBV10-2
j_call: TRBJ2-3
d_call: TRBD2
clone_size: -
cdr3_aa: CASASGRAEDTQYF
cdr3_nt: TGCGCCAGCGCCAGCGGGAGGGCGGAAGATACGCAGTATTTT

cdr3_length: 13
v_call: TRBV7-9
j_call: TRBJ1-1
d_call: -
clone_size: once
cdr3_aa: CASNMRGNTEAFF
cdr3_nt: TGTGCCAGCAATATGCGGGGTAACACTGAAGCTTTCTTT

cdr3_length: 15
v_call: TRBV18
j_call: TRBJ2-2
d_call: -
clone_size: -
cdr3_aa: CASSLVGSNTGELFF
cdr3_nt: TGTGCCAGCTCCCTGGTGGGATCGAACACCGGGGAGCTGTTTTTT

cdr3_length: 17
v_call: TRBV19
j_call: TRBJ2-1
d_call: TRBD1
clone_size: -
cdr3_aa: CASSIRGTGSSYNEQFF
cdr3_nt: TGTGCCAGTAGTATTCGCGGGACAGGGAGCTCCTACAATGAGCAGTTCTTC

cdr3_length: 13
v_call: TRBV11-2
j_call: TRBJ2-1
d_call: TRBD2
clone_size: -
cdr3_aa: CASSSGRQNEQFF
cdr3_nt: TGTGCCAGCAGTAGCGGGAGGCAAAATGAGCAGTTCTTC

cdr3_length: 13
v_call: TRBV5-1
j_call: TRBJ2-7
d_call: TRBD2
clone_size: -
cdr3_aa: CASSLETSGSRNF
cdr3_nt: TGCGCCAGCAGCTTGGAGACTAGCGGGAGTCGTAACTTC

cdr3_length: 13
v_call: TRBV6-1
j_call: TRBJ1-5
d_call: -
clone_size: -
cdr3_aa: CASSPQGNQPQHF
cdr3_nt: TGTGCCAGCAGTCCACAGGGAAATCAGCCCCAGCATTTT

cdr3_length: 15
v_call: TRBV27
j_call: TRBJ1-4
d_call: TRBD1
clone_size: -
cdr3_aa: CASSATGGTNEKLFF
cdr3_nt: TGTGCCAGCAGTGCCACAGGGGGTACTAATGAAAAACTGTTTTTT

cdr3_length: 13
v_call: TRBV28
j_call: TRBJ2-7
d_call: TRBD1
clone_size: -
cdr3_aa: CASSLSYRGEQYF
cdr3_nt: TGTGCCAGCAGTCTAAGCTACAGGGGCGAGCAGTACTTC

cdr3_length: 13
v_call: TRBV7-8
j_call: TRBJ1-2
d_call: TRBD1
clone_size: -
cdr3_aa: CASSERQGYGYTF
cdr3_nt: TGTGCCAGCAGCGAACGACAGGGGTATGGCTACACCTTC

cdr3_length: 15
v_call: TRBV19
j_call: TRBJ1-5
d_call: -
clone_size: -
cdr3_aa: CASSIGGLKNQPQHF
cdr3_nt: TGTGCCAGTAGTATAGGAGGCTTAAAGAATCAGCCCCAGCATTTT

cdr3_length: 17
v_call: TRBV28
j_call: TRBJ2-2
d_call: TRBD2
clone_size: -
cdr3_aa: CASRTTGTSVNTGELFF
cdr3_nt: TGTGCCAGCAGGACAACCGGGACTAGCGTAAACACCGGGGAGCTGTTTTTT

cdr3_length: 13
v_call: TRBV9
j_call: TRBJ1-1
d_call: -
clone_size: -
cdr3_aa: CASRRGEDTEAFF
cdr3_nt: TGTGCCAGCAGGCGGGGCGAGGACACTGAAGCTTTCTTT